This is a list of T cell receptor beta chains from one sample in a study of beta chain features in type 1 diabetes. Profiled with immunoSEQ multiplex PCR; TCRdb holds only in-frame clones, not every one. The sample has hundreds of thousands of clones, around an eighth seen once; the top ten hold approximately 0.043%. Input material: naive CD4+ T cells from blood. These receptors were taken from a young man with type 1 diabetes. Each CDR3 is given with its conserved first and last residue. The D gene is left open where the match is weak. The size of a clone is reported for some rows only, either as once, few or many, or as a class for expanded clones.

j_call clone_size d_call v_call cdr3_nt cdr3_aa
TRBJ2-7 few . TRBV9 TGTGCCAGCAGCGCCGGGCCTTACGAGCAGTACTTC CASSAGPYEQYF
TRBJ2-1 . . TRBV29-1 TGCAGCGTTGTGCGGGGAGCCTACAATGAGCAGTTCTTC CSVVRGAYNEQFF
TRBJ2-1 . TRBD1 TRBV19 TGTGCCAGTAGTCACCGACAGGGCTACAATGAGCAGTTCTTC CASSHRQGYNEQFF
TRBJ1-2 . . TRBV5-6 TGTGCCAGCAGCTCCTCGTGGGGGCAGGGTATATACCCTTGGTATGGCTACACCTTC CASSSSWGQGIYPWYGYTF
TRBJ1-2 few . TRBV19 TGTGCCAGTAGTATGCGGGTACAGGTCGATAACTATGGCTACACCTTC CASSMRVQVDNYGYTF
TRBJ1-1 few . TRBV10-3 TGTGCCATCAGTGAGTCTGAAGGGAGCTCTGAAGCTTTCTTT CAISESEGSSEAFF
TRBJ2-7 . TRBD1 TRBV2 TGTGCCAGCAGTTTGGGACAGGGGTACGAGCAGTACTTC CASSLGQGYEQYF
TRBJ1-5 few . TRBV6-6 TGTGCCAGCACCATGTCGGCAGGGCGGAATCAGCCCCAGCATTTT CASTMSAGRNQPQHF
TRBJ1-1 once TRBD1 TRBV5-6 TGTGCCAGCAGTCCCGGGACAGGGGGAGATATTGAAGCTTTCTTT CASSPGTGGDIEAFF
TRBJ2-7 . TRBD2 TRBV10-2 TGCGCCAGCAGTGAAGTAGCGGGGGTTTACGAGCAGTACTTC CASSEVAGVYEQYF
TRBJ2-7 few . TRBV19 TGTGCCAGTAACCGTCAGGGCCCAAACTACGAGCAGTACTTC CASNRQGPNYEQYF
TRBJ2-7 . . TRBV7-2 TGTGCCAGCAGCTTAGCCTCGACTGCCTACTACGAGCAGTACTTC CASSLASTAYYEQYF
TRBJ1-4 . . TRBV2 TGTGCCAGCAGTGGGGCAGGGATCGGCACTAATGAAAAACTGTTTTTT CASSGAGIGTNEKLFF
TRBJ1-2 . . TRBV19 TGTGCCAGTACCCCGGTCGCTTTTAACTATGGCTACACCTTC CASTPVAFNYGYTF
TRBJ2-3 few . TRBV11-2 TGTGCCAGCAGCTCAGGGCGGGTATGGGGCACAGATACGCAGTATTTT CASSSGRVWGTDTQYF
TRBJ2-5 few . TRBV10-3 TGTGCCATCAGCCCGACAGAGGCGGAGACCCAGTACTTC CAISPTEAETQYF
TRBJ1-5 . . TRBV30 TGTGCCTGGGCGCCGGGAGAAAATCAGCCCCAGCATTTT CAWAPGENQPQHF